This section outlines one T cell receptor (beta chain) sequence together with its context. Its antigen is unidentified. This sample was included in a study of T cells expressing NK-cell markers. The wider study: Each TCR beta repertoire originated in sorted T cells that were CD3+CD56+NKG2C+, CD3+CD56+NKG2C- or CD3+CD56-NKG2C+.

Generation of TCR beta cDNA was performed by 5'RACE template switching incorporating UMIs. From its re-call of the 5' RACE reads, TCRdb lists each CDR3 protein once, without DNA. The sample has some 300,000 distinct CDR3 sequences. Study observations and caveats: These clonotypes also led the CD3+CD56-NKG2C+ fraction in several donors. Of CD8+ T cells, about 1.0-8% belonged to dominant NKG2C+ clonotypes in several donors.

This CDR3 comprises 16 residues. Germline V gives CDR1 KGHDR, CDR2 SFDVKD. This receptor was identified in a man between 18 and 29 years old in good health. The chain uses TRBV24-1 and TRBJ2-1; there is no DNA to check the TCRdb D call of TRBD1. The specimen sequenced was blood T cells: a sorted CD56 or NKG2C T cell subset, CD4+ or CD8+ T cells, or bulk PBMC T cells (not recorded which). CDR3 sequence: CATSGGHRDRDNEQFF.